Given below is one T cell receptor (beta chain) in context. The data originate from a study of blood T cell repertoires in COVID-19. Overall study: T cells, B-cell-depleted T cells, or PBMCs provided the cDNA or gDNA that served as material.

Methods used by the authors: Estimates of nucleated cell counts were drawn from the amplification of reference gene primers. Sequencing was performed with immunoSEQ multiplex PCR; in TCRdb, only in-frame clones are kept and a portion is missing. V and J calls and clone size are given by that table; D and trimming were obtained from the DNA. The sample yields about 190,000 clones, around four fifths seen once. The CDR3 contains 14 residues. Looked up from germline, CDR1 is LNHNV and CDR2 is YYDKDF (reference sequence). V was clipped by 5 bases and J by 5 bases, with 15 bases between them. This chain joins TRBV15 and TRBJ1-1; D possibly corresponds to TRBD1 (6 bases). The sequenced material came from peripheral blood. The receptor was derived from a woman older than 75 with active or convalescent COVID-19. The CDR3 sequence: CATSEGGLGTEAFF. The CDR3 nucleotides are TGTGCCACCAGCGAAGGGGGTTTGGGAACTGAAGCTTTCTTT.